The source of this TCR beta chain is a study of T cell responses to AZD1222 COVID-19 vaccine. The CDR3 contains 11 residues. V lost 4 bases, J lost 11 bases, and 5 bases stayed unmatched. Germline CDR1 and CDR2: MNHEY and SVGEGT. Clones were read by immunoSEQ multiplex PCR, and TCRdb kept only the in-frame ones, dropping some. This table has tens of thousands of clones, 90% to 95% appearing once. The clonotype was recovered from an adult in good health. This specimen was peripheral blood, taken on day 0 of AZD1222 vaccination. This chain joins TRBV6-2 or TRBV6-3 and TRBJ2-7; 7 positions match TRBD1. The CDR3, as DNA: TGTGCCAGCAGTTCACAGGGGTTTGAGTACTTC. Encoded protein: CASSSQGFEYF.